Below, 19 T cell receptor beta chains from the same sample are listed, as sequenced in a study of shared clonotypes between healthy human individuals (dated by TCRdb to about 2020). To prepare the library, the immunoSEQ multiplex PCR assay was applied. Imported from immuneACCESS, the table was reduced by TCRdb to in-frame sequences with V and J called. These copies leave out some clones; in studies compared against another copy, an unresolved V gene accounts for under half, and the cause of the remainder is not known. The sample table lists about a million clones, around 80% of them with a count of one. 1.5% of the sample is held by the ten biggest clonotypes. The specimen sequenced was memory CD4+ T cells sorted from blood. The cell subset or site label here, explained by the study, means: CD45RA-negative fraction. These receptors were collected from a young man in good health.

With respect to this clone: The same CDR3 also results from other DNA sequences found in this sample. The genes are TRBV30 and TRBJ1-2; D unclear. There are 12 residues in the CDR3. Germline CDR1 is GTSNPN and CDR2 is SVGIG (reference sequence). Trimming left V 0 bases short and J 4 bases short, with 6 bases between. In nucleotides, the CDR3 is TGTGCCTGGAGTGTTTCCGGCTATGGCTACACCTTC. Protein product: CAWSVSGYGYTF.

Note on this clone: Other DNA sequences from this sample encode an identical CDR3 as well. The chain couples TRBV2 to TRBJ2-1; 12 bases are a match to TRBD2. Germline CDR1 reads SNHLY; CDR2 reads FYNNEI. CDR3 length: 14 amino acids. Unmatched junction bases numbered 1, after V lost 7 bases and J lost 3 bases. CDR3 protein: CASKGLAGYNEQFF. The CDR3 nucleotides read TGTGCCAGCAAGGGACTAGCGGGCTACAATGAGCAGTTCTTC. Looking up the rest from reference TRBV2 and TRBJ2-1 gives the full variable domain: EPEVTQTPSHQVTQMGQEVILRCVPISNHLYFYWYRQILGQKVEFLVSFYNNEISEKSEIFDDQFSVERPDGSNFTLKIRSTKLEDSAMYFCASKGLAGYNEQFFGPGTRLTVL.

This chain connects TRBV11-2 to TRBJ2-7; D is ambiguous. CDR1 and CDR2 (germline): SGHAT, FQNNGV. Deletions cut 6 bases from V and 5 bases from J, with 8 bases between. This CDR3 has 11 amino acids. The CDR3 DNA follows: TGTGCCAGCAGGGCCAGGCACGAGCAGTACTTC. Residues: CASRARHEQYF.

The V and J genes are TRBV6-5 and TRBJ2-7; D gene uncertain. The CDR3 has 11 amino acids. The germline V and J ends were trimmed by 10 bases and 2 bases, with 9 bases remaining between them. Germline V gives CDR1 MNHEY, CDR2 SVGAGI. CDR3: CATYSAYEQYF. CDR3 in DNA: TGTGCCACTTACAGTGCCTACGAGCAGTACTTC.

The chain joins TRBV21-1 to TRBJ1-5; the table calls TRBD1, which could not be checked here. TRBV21-1 is a recognized pseudogene. CDR3 length: 15 residues. DNA of the CDR3: TGTGCCATCGAAAGGGGTAAGGGGAGCAATCAGCCCCAGCATTTT. This encodes CAIERGKGSNQPQHF.

V usage is TRBV19 and J usage is TRBJ2-5; D not certain. V was shortened by 3 bases and J by 5 bases, with 10 bases between the two germline ends. This CDR3 region has 13 residues. Germline CDR1 reads LNHDA; CDR2 reads SQIVND (reference sequence). The CDR3, as DNA: TGTGCCAGTAGTATCGTTGCTTCCGAGACCCAGTACTTC. Residues: CASSIVASETQYF.

This chain uses TRBV30 with TRBJ2-4; 8 bases are shared with TRBD1. The CDR3 loop spans 13 amino acids. Germline CDR1 and CDR2: GTSNPN and SVGIG (reference sequence). V was pared by 5 bases and J by 6 bases, with 6 bases of the junction left unmatched. The DNA for the CDR3 is TGTGCCTGGCAGGGGGCCAAAGGAAACATTCAGTACTTC. Amino acids: CAWQGAKGNIQYF.

The chain combines TRBV6-6 with TRBJ1-4; D remains ambiguous. The CDR3 extends over 14 amino acids. V gave up 2 bases and J gave up 8 bases, with 12 bases separating them. Germline V gene lookup returns CDR1 MNHNY and CDR2 SVGAGI (reference sequence). CDR3 amino acids: CASSYLRDQEKLFF. The CDR3, as DNA: TGTGCCAGCAGTTACCTTAGGGATCAAGAAAAACTGTTTTTT.

Note on this clone: Other DNA sequences within the sample encode an identical CDR3. This chain joins TRBV7-3 and TRBJ2-3; D may be TRBD2 (6 bases). The V end lost 2 bases, the J end lost 5 bases, and 11 bases lay between the germline ends. There are 14 residues in the CDR3. From germline, CDR1 is SGHTA and CDR2 FQGTGA. The CDR3 protein is CASSLSGGVDTQYF. The DNA for the CDR3 is TGTGCCAGCAGCTTATCCGGGGGAGTAGATACGCAGTATTTT. The full variable domain, completed using reference TRBV7-3 and TRBJ2-3, is GAGVSQTPSNKVTEKGKYVELRCDPISGHTALYWYRQSLGQGPEFLIYFQGTGAADDSGLPNDRFFAVRPEGSVSTLKIQRTERGDSAVYLCASSLSGGVDTQYFGPGTRLTVL.

The gene calls are TRBV5-4 and TRBJ2-7, with unresolved D. This CDR3 region has 12 residues. CDR1 is SGHNT, CDR2 YYREEE, per germline (reference sequence). Between the trimmed V and J ends, which lost 0 bases and 9 bases, there was a span of 10 bases. This CDR3 is CASSLARQGQYF. DNA of the CDR3: TGTGCCAGCAGCTTGGCCCGACAAGGGCAGTACTTC.

Concerning this clone itself: Other DNA sequences of this sample code for an identical CDR3. V and J are TRBV9 and TRBJ1-5, with 7 bases aligning to TRBD1. With V trimmed by 0 bases and J by 3 bases, 3 bases remained unmatched. The CDR3 length is 15 residues. CDR1 is SGDLS and CDR2 is YYNGEE in the germline V gene. The DNA for the CDR3 is TGTGCCAGCAGCGTAGAAGACAGGGCCAATCAGCCCCAGCATTTT. Translating it yields CASSVEDRANQPQHF.

Comment on this clone: The identical CDR3 is also encoded by other nucleotide sequences in the sample. The chain employs TRBV29-1 and TRBJ2-7; 7 nucleotides agree with TRBD2. The CDR3 totals 12 residues. V gave up 0 bases and J gave up 4 bases; unmatched junction bases: 0. The V gene's germline CDR1 is SQVTM and CDR2 ANQGSEA. The CDR3, as DNA: TGCAGCGTTGAAGAGGGGGGGTACGAGCAGTACTTC. Encoded protein: CSVEEGGYEQYF.

In its sample, this clone was seen a few times. This CDR3 is also generated by other DNA sequences in the sample. V usage is TRBV2 and J usage is TRBJ1-5; D is unclear. This CDR3 region has 13 residues. V lost 3 bases to trimming and J lost 4 bases, with 7 bases between them. Germline assignment: CDR1 SNHLY and CDR2 FYNNEI. The CDR3 DNA reads as TGTGCCAGCAGTGATGGGCAGAATCAGCCCCAGCATTTT. Translated: CASSDGQNQPQHF.

This clone was counted between two and nine times. The rearrangement uses TRBV29-1 and TRBJ1-5; TRBD1 is a possible D gene (5 bases). Germline V lookup: CDR1 SQVTM, CDR2 ANQGSEA. The CDR3 runs 11 residues. Trimming stripped 7 bases from V and 7 bases from J, with 11 bases between. The CDR3 here is CSAGDGQPQHF. CDR3 nucleotide sequence: TGCAGCGCTGGGGACGGGCAGCCCCAGCATTTT.

On this clone: A read error is possible here, since a much larger clone lies one base away. The genes are TRBV5-1 and TRBJ1-2; D unclear. There are 13 residues in the CDR3. Germline V gene data show CDR1 as SGHRS and CDR2 as YFSETQ. V lost 5 bases and J 0 bases, leaving 8 bases between the germline ends. The CDR3, as DNA: TGCGCCAGCAGTGTATCCTCTAACTATGGCTACACCTTC. It encodes CASSVSSNYGYTF.

This chain joins TRBV18 and TRBJ2-3; D remains unclear. Trimming cost V 6 bases and J 2 bases, with 15 bases left between them. Germline lookup yields CDR1 KGHSH and CDR2 LQKENI. CDR3 length equals 15 residues. CDR3 region: CASSDRVLNTDTQYF. CDR3 DNA sequence: TGTGCCAGCTCGGACCGGGTCTTAAACACAGATACGCAGTATTTT.

The chain employs TRBV5-1 and TRBJ2-3; maybe TRBD2 (6 bases). The CDR3 loop spans 14 amino acids. Germline V CDR1 and CDR2: SGHRS, YFSETQ. V gave up 5 bases and J gave up 1 base, with 11 bases separating them. The CDR3 DNA follows: TGCGCCAGCAGGTGGCAGCGGGGCACAGATACGCAGTATTTT. Its protein product is CASRWQRGTDTQYF.

Details on this clone: The same CDR3 arises from other DNA sequences in this sample as well. The V gene is TRBV30, the J gene TRBJ1-3; 7 bases are a match to TRBD1. Germline V gene sequence: CDR1 GTSNPN, CDR2 SVGIG (reference sequence). V dropped 3 bases and J dropped 0; count of bases not matched to a gene: 8. This CDR3 contains 16 residues. CDR3: CAWSARRTGSGNTIYF. CDR3 DNA: TGTGCCTGGAGCGCCCGGCGGACAGGCTCTGGAAACACCATATATTTT.

This clone has a count of ten or more. The gene calls are TRBV7-9 and TRBJ1-1; D remains ambiguous. The germline CDR1 and CDR2 sequences are SEHNR and FQNEAQ (reference sequence). The CDR3 covers 13 residues. The V gene lost 5 bases and the J gene lost 8 bases, with 15 bases spanning the gap. The DNA for the CDR3 is TGTGCCAGCAGCCCTAAGGTGCCGCAGGAAGCTTTCTTT. It codes for CASSPKVPQEAFF.